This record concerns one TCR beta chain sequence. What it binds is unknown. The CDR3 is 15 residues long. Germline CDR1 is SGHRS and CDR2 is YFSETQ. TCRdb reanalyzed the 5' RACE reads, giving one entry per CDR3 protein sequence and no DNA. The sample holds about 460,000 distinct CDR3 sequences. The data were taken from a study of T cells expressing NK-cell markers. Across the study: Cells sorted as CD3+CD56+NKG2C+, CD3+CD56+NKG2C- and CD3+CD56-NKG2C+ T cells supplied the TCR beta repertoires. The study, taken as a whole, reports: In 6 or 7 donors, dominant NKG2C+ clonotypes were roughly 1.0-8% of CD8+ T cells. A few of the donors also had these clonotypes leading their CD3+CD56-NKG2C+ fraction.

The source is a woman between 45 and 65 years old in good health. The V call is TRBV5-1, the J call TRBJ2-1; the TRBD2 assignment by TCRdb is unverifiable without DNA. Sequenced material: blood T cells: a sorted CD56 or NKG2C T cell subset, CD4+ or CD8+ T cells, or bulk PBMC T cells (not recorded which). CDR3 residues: CASSSTGLAGGEQFF.